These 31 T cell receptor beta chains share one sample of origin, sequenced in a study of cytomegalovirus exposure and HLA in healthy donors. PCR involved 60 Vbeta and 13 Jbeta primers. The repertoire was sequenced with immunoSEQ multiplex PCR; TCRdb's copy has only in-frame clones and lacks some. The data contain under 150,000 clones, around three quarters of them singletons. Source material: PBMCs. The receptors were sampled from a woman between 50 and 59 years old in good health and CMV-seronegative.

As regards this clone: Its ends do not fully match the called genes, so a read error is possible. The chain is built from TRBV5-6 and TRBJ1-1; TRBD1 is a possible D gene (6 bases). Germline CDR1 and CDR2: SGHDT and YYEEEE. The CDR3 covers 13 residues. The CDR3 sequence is CASRRNGLQGYTF. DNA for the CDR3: TGTGCCAGCAGACGGAACGGGTTACAGGGCTATACCTTT.

The CDR3 sequence: CATSRDQPGLNNEQFF. The CDR3 DNA reads as TGTGCCACCAGCAGAGATCAACCGGGACTTAACAATGAGCAGTTCTTC. The chain links TRBV15 to TRBJ2-1, with a possible D match to TRBD2 (6 bases). The CDR3 runs to 16 residues. Trimming left V 0 bases short and J 5 bases short, with 14 bases between. Per germline, CDR1 LNHNV and CDR2 YYDKDF (reference sequence).

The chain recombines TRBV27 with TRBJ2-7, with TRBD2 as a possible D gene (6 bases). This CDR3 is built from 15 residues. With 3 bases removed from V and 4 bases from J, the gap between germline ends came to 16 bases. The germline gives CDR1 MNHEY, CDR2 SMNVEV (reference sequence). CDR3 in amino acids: CASSFGGGPPYEQYF. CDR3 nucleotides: TGTGCCAGCAGTTTCGGAGGAGGGCCACCATACGAGCAGTACTTC.

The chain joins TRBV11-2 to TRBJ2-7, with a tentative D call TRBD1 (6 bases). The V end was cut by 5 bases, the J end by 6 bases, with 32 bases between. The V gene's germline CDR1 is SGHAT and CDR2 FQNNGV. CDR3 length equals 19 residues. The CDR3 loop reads CASSQFRESGGVSGTEQYF. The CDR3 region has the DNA TGTGCCAGCAGCCAGTTTAGAGAGTCTGGGGGCGTTTCGGGAACCGAGCAGTACTTC.

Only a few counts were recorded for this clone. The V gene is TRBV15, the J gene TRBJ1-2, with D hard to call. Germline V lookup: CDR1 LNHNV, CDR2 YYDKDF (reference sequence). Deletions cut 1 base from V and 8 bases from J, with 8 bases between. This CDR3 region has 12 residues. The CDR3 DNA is TGTGCCACCAGCAGAGGGTTTCGGGGCTACACCTTC. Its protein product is CATSRGFRGYTF.

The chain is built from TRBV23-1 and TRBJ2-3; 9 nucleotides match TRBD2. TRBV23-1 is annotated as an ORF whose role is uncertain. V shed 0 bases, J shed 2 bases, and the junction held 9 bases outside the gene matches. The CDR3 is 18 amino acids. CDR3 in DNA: TGCGCCAGCAGTCAATCGGTGCGGGCGGGAGGGTCCACAGATACGCAGTATTTT. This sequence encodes CASSQSVRAGGSTDTQYF.

The CDR3 reads CASSPGSSGGGNIQYF. The CDR3 bases are TGTGCCAGCAGCCCAGGCTCTAGCGGAGGGGGAAACATTCAGTACTTC. The V and J genes are TRBV7-3 and TRBJ2-4; D might be TRBD2 (7 bases). V gave up 5 bases and J gave up 6 bases, with 20 bases separating them. Germline loops: CDR1 SGHTA, CDR2 FQGTGA. The CDR3 loop spans 16 amino acids. The complete variable domain, with remaining parts taken from reference TRBV7-3 and TRBJ2-4, reads GAGVSQTPSNKVTEKGKYVELRCDPISGHTALYWYRQSLGQGPEFLIYFQGTGAADDSGLPNDRFFAVRPEGSVSTLKIQRTERGDSAVYLCASSPGSSGGGNIQYFGAGTRLSVL.

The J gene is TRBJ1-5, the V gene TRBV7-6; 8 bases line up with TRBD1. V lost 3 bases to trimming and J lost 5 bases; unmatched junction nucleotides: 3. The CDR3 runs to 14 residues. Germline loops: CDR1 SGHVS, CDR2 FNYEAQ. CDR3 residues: CASSLAGGDQPQHF. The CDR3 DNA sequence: TGTGCCAGCAGCTTGGCAGGGGGCGATCAGCCCCAGCATTTT.

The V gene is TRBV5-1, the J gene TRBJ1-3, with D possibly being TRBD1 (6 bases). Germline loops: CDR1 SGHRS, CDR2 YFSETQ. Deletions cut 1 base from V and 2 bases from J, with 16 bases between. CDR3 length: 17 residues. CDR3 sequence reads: CASSLMGHHPAGNTIYF. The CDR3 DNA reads TGCGCCAGCAGCTTGATGGGACACCATCCGGCTGGAAACACCATATATTTT. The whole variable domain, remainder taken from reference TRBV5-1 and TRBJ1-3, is KAGVTQTPRYLIKTRGQQVTLSCSPISGHRSVSWYQQTPGQGLQFLFEYFSETQRNKGNFPGRFSGRQFSNSRSEMNVSTLELGDSALYLCASSLMGHHPAGNTIYFGEGSWLTVV.

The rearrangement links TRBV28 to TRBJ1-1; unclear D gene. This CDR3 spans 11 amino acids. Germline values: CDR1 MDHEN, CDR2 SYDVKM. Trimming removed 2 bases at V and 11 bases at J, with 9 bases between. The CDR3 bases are TGTGCCAGCAGTTTACCACCCGGGGCTTTCTTT. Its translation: CASSLPPGAFF. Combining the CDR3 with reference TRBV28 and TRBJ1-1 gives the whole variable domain DVKVTQSSRYLVKRTGEKVFLECVQDMDHENMFWYRQDPGLGLRLIYFSYDVKMKEKGDIPEGYSVSREKKERFSLILESASTNQTSMYLCASSLPPGAFFGQGTRLTVV.

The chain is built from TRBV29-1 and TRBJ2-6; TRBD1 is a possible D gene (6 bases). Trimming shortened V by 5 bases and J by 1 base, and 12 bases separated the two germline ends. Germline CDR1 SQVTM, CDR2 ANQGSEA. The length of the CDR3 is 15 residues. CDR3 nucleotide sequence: TGCAGCGTTCAGGGGCTAAGGTCTGGGGCCAACGTCCTGACTTTC. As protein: CSVQGLRSGANVLTF. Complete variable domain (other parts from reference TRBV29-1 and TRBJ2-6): SAVISQKPSRDICQRGTSLTIQCQVDSQVTMMFWYRQQPGQSLTLIATANQGSEATYESGFVIDKFPISRPNLTFSTLTVSNMSPEDSSIYLCSVQGLRSGANVLTFGAGSRLTVL.

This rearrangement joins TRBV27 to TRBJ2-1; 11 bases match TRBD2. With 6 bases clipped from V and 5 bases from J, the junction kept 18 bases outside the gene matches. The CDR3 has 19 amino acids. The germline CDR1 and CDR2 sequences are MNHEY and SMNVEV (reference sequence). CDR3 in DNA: TGTGCCAGCAGATATGGGGGACAGGCGGAACTAGCGGGAGACAATGAGCAGTTCTTC. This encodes CASRYGGQAELAGDNEQFF.

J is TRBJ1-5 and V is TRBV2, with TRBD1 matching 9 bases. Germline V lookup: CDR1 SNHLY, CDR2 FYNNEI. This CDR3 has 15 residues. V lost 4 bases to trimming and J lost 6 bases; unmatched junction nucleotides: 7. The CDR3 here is CASSVRTGDGQPQHF. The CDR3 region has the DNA TGTGCCAGCAGTGTTAGGACAGGGGACGGTCAGCCCCAGCATTTT.

The CDR3 loop is CASSVGGRANYGYTF. Here the CDR3 DNA reads TGTGCCAGCAGCGTAGGAGGCAGGGCTAACTATGGCTACACCTTC. The chain recombines TRBV9 with TRBJ1-2, with D possibly TRBD1 on 5 matching bases. CDR1 SGDLS and CDR2 YYNGEE come from the germline V gene. V lost 0 bases, J lost 0 bases, and 9 bases lay in between. This CDR3 has 15 amino acids.

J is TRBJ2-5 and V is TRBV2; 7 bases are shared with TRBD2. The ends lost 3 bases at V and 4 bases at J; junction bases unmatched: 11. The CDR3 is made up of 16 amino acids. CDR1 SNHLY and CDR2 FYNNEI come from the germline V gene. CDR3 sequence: CASSERSGGGRETQYF. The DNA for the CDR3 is TGTGCCAGCAGTGAGAGGAGTGGTGGCGGGAGAGAGACCCAGTACTTC.

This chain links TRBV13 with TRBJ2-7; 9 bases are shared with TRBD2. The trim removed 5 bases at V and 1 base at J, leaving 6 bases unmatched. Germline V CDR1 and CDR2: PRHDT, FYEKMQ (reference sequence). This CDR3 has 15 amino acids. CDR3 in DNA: TGTGCCAGCAGCCCCGGGCTAGCGGGGTCCTACGAGCAGTACGTC. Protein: CASSPGLAGSYEQYV.

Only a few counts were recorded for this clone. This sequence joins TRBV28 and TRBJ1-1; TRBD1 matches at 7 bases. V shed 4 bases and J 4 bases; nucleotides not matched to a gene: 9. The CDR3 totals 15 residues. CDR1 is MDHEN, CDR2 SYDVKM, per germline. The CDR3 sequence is CASSSGQVGSTEAFF. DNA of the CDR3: TGTGCCAGCAGTTCCGGACAGGTAGGGTCCACTGAAGCTTTCTTT.

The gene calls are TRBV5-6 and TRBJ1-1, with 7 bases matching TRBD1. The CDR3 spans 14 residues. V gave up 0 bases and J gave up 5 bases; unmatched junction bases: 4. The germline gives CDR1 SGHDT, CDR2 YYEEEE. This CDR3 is CASSLVRGRTEAFF. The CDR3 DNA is TGTGCCAGCAGCTTGGTAAGGGGGCGGACTGAAGCTTTCTTT.

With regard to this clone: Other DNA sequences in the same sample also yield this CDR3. For the CDR3, the DNA is TGCGCCAGCAGCCAAGATACGGGGAGGGCCTCCTTCTTC. Its translation: CASSQDTGRASFF. The chain carries TRBV4-3 and TRBJ2-1; 7 bases line up with TRBD2. Germline V gene sequence: CDR1 LGHNA, CDR2 YSLEER. The CDR3 consists of 13 residues. V trimming: 0 bases; J trimming: 16 bases; junction bases outside the gene matches: 9.

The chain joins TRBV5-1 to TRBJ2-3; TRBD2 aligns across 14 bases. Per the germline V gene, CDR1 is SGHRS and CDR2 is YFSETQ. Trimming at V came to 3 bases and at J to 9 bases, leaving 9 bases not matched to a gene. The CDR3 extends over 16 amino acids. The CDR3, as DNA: TGCGCCAGCAGCTCGAGGGGACTAGCGGGAGAGGGAACGCAGTATTTT. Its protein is CASSSRGLAGEGTQYF.

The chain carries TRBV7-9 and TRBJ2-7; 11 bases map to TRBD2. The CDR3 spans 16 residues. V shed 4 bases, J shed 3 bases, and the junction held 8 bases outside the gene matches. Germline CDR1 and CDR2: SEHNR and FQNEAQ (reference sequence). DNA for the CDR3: TGTGCCAGCAGCTCTATAGCGGGAGGGCTCGGCTACGAGCAGTACTTC. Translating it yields CASSSIAGGLGYEQYF.

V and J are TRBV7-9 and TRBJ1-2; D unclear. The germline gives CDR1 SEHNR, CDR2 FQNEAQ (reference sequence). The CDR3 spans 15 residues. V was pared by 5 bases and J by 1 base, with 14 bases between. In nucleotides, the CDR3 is TGTGCCAGCAGCCGGGAGAACAGTCTTAACTATGGCTACACCTTC. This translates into CASSRENSLNYGYTF.

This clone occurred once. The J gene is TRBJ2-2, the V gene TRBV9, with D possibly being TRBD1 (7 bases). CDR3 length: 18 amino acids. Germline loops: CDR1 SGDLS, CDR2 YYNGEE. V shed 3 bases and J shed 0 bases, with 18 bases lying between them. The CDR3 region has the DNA TGTGCCAGCAGCGAGGAATTACAGGGGAGGACGAACACCGGGGAGCTGTTTTTT. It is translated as CASSEELQGRTNTGELFF. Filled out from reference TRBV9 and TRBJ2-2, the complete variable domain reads DSGVTQTPKHLITATGQRVTLRCSPRSGDLSVYWYQQSLDQGLQFLIQYYNGEERAKGNILERFSAQQFPDLHSELNLSSLELGDSALYFCASSEELQGRTNTGELFFGEGSRLTVL.

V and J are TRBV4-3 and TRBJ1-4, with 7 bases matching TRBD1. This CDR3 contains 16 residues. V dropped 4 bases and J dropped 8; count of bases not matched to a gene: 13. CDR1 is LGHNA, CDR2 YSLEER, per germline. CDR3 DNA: TGCGCCAGCAGCCCGAACACAGGGGTTGATAAAGAAAAACTGTTTTTT. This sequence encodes CASSPNTGVDKEKLFF.

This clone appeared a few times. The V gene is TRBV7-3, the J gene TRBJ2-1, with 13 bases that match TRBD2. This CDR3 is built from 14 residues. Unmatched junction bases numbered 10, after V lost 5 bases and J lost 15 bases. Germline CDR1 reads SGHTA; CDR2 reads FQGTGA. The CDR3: CASSPGLAGAHRFF. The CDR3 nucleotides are TGTGCCAGCAGCCCCGGACTAGCGGGGGCCCATAGGTTCTTC.

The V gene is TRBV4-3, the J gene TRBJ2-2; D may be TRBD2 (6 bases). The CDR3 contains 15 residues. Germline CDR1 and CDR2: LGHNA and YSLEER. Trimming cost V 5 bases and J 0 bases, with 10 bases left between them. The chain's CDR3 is CASSTRRANTGELFF. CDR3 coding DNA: TGCGCCAGCAGCACCCGGAGGGCGAACACCGGGGAGCTGTTTTTT.

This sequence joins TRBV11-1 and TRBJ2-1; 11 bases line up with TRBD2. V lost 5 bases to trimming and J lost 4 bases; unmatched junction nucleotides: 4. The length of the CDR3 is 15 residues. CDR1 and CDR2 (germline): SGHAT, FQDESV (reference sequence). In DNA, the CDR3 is TGTGCCAGCAGCCCACGGACTAGCGGGTACAATGAGCAGTTCTTC. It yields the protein CASSPRTSGYNEQFF.

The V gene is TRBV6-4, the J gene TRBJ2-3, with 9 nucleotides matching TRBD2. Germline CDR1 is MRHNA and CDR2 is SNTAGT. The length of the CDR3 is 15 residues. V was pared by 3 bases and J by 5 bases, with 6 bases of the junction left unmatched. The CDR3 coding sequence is TGTGCCAGCAGTGATTCAGCGGGAGGAGGAGATACGCAGTATTTT. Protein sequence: CASSDSAGGGDTQYF.

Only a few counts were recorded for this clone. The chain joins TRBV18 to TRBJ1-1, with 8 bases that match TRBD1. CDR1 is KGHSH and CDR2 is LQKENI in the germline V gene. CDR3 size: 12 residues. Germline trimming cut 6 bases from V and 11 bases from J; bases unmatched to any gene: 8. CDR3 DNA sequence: TGTGCCAGCTCCTCGACAGGGGATGAGGCTTTCTTT. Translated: CASSSTGDEAFF.

The CDR3 protein is CASSLAPSMGVGSNEQFF. The CDR3 DNA is TGTGCCAGCAGCTTAGCCCCGTCAATGGGCGTCGGTTCAAATGAGCAGTTCTTC. The chain combines TRBV7-2 with TRBJ2-1; D not resolved. Germline V CDR1 and CDR2: SGHTA, FQGNSA. V was pared by 0 bases and J by 7 bases, with 22 bases between. CDR3 length: 18 residues.

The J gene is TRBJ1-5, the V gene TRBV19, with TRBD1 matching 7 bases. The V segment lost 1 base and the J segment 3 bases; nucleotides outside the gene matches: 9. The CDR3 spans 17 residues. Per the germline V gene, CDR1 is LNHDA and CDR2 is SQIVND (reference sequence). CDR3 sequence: CASSIGWQGGNNQPQHF. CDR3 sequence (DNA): TGTGCCAGTAGTATAGGGTGGCAGGGGGGAAACAATCAGCCCCAGCATTTT.